Detailed here is one T cell receptor beta chain. Its antigen is not known. These data come from a study of vaccination effects on CD4 cells after COVID-19. The CDR3 spans 11 residues. Trimming pared 5 bases from V and 8 bases from J, leaving 9 bases between. Germline assignment: CDR1 KGHSH and CDR2 LQKENI. Antigen-specific CD4+ T cells were expanded (with viral peptide pools) by the ViraFEST assay ahead of sequencing. The culture ran for approximately nine days before CD4+ T cells were isolated. Vaccine recipients had no previous SARS-CoV-2 infection; their nucleocapsid antibodies were negative. The study's findings and limits: Cross-reaction with common cold coronaviruses was seen in only 1 of 255 vaccine-induced clones from healthy vaccinees.

The repertoire was sequenced with immunoSEQ multiplex PCR; TCRdb's copy has only in-frame clones and lacks some. The sample consists of 20,000 to 30,000 clones, 76% of them appearing once. The source material was CD4+ T cells from PBMCs cultured with HCoV-NL63 spike peptides, sampled before COVID-19 vaccination. The receptor comes from a human donor who received a COVID-19 vaccine. The rearrangement joins TRBV18 to TRBJ1-2; the D gene is possibly TRBD1 (6 bases). The CDR3: CASSNTGGYTF. As DNA, the CDR3 is TGTGCCAGCTCAAACACAGGGGGCTACACCTTC.